These T cell receptor beta chains were read from a single sample in a study of T cell changes during pregnancy in multiple sclerosis. Some clones are missing from TCRdb's copy, which holds only in-frame ones; the method was immunoSEQ multiplex PCR. Here the sample spans some 80,000 clones, about 90% being singletons. Sequencing was performed on peripheral blood, taken in the first trimester of pregnancy. These receptors were taken from a female donor in good health, enrolled as a control in a pregnancy study. Both conserved end residues are part of each CDR3. D genes are given only for firm matches. Not all rows give a size; the values are once, few, many and, for expanded clones, a class.

J: TRBJ1-2
D: .
size: .
V: TRBV19
CDR3: CASSINSNYGYTF
DNA: TGTGCCAGTAGTATCAACAGCAACTATGGCTACACCTTC

J: TRBJ1-1
D: .
size: .
V: TRBV19
CDR3: CASSMIGVNEAFF
DNA: TGTGCCAGTAGTATGATAGGGGTGAATGAAGCTTTCTTT

J: TRBJ1-6
D: TRBD1
size: .
V: TRBV2
CDR3: CASTSDRDSFSPLHF
DNA: TGTGCCAGCACCTCTGACCGGGACAGTTTTTCACCCCTCCACTTT

J: TRBJ2-2
D: .
size: .
V: TRBV5-1
CDR3: CASSLVSGSGELFF
DNA: TGCGCCAGCAGCTTGGTGTCAGGCTCCGGGGAGCTGTTTTTT

J: TRBJ2-7
D: .
size: .
V: TRBV7-8
CDR3: CASSLFGPGTYEQYF
DNA: TGTGCCAGCAGCTTATTCGGCCCGGGAACCTACGAGCAGTACTTC

J: TRBJ2-1
D: .
size: .
V: TRBV4-1
CDR3: CASSQEGLSSYNEQFF
DNA: TGCGCCAGCAGCCAAGAGGGACTCAGCTCCTACAATGAGCAGTTCTTC

J: TRBJ1-5
D: TRBD1
size: .
V: TRBV28
CDR3: CASSLWITGVSNQPQHF
DNA: TGTGCCAGCAGTTTATGGATAACAGGGGTTAGCAATCAGCCCCAGCATTTT

J: TRBJ1-2
D: TRBD1
size: once
V: TRBV6-6
CDR3: CASSYPDREGYGYTF
DNA: TGTGCCAGCAGTTACCCGGACAGGGAGGGCTATGGCTACACCTTC

J: TRBJ2-3
D: TRBD2
size: .
V: TRBV6-1
CDR3: CASMTAGGTDTQYF
DNA: TGTGCCAGCATGACAGCGGGGGGGACAGATACGCAGTATTTT

J: TRBJ1-5
D: .
size: .
V: TRBV7-2
CDR3: CASSLLGPGSNQPQHF
DNA: TGTGCCAGCAGCTTACTTGGTCCCGGGAGCAATCAGCCCCAGCATTTT

J: TRBJ1-1
D: TRBD1
size: .
V: TRBV5-1
CDR3: CASSLAGTGGTEAFF
DNA: TGCGCCAGCAGCTTGGCCGGGACAGGGGGCACTGAAGCTTTCTTT

J: TRBJ2-7
D: .
size: .
V: TRBV7-6
CDR3: CASSLEQDSYEQYF
DNA: TGTGCCAGCAGCTTAGAACAGGACTCCTACGAGCAGTACTTC

J: TRBJ1-5
D: TRBD1
size: .
V: TRBV6-1
CDR3: CASRTGQAQPQHF
DNA: TGTGCCAGCAGGACGGGACAGGCTCAGCCCCAGCATTTT

J: TRBJ2-3
D: .
size: .
V: TRBV28
CDR3: CASSLAGLGTQYF
DNA: TGTGCCAGCAGTTTAGCGGGGCTGGGCACGCAGTATTTT

J: TRBJ2-2
D: .
size: once
V: TRBV11-2
CDR3: CASSLEILPNTGELFF
DNA: TGTGCCAGCAGCTTAGAAATCCTCCCGAACACCGGGGAGCTGTTTTTT

J: TRBJ2-7
D: .
size: .
V: TRBV28
CDR3: CASTQRSYEQYF
DNA: TGTGCCAGCACCCAGAGGTCCTACGAGCAGTACTTC

J: TRBJ2-1
D: .
size: .
V: TRBV5-1
CDR3: CASSFGTRISYNEQFF
DNA: TGCGCCAGCAGCTTCGGGACAAGAATCTCCTACAATGAGCAGTTCTTC

J: TRBJ2-1
D: TRBD1
size: .
V: TRBV6-4
CDR3: CASSIRQGDSYNEQFF
DNA: TGTGCCAGCAGCATCAGACAGGGGGACTCCTACAATGAGCAGTTCTTC

J: TRBJ1-3
D: TRBD1
size: .
V: TRBV5-4
CDR3: CASSLEATGSSGNTIYF
DNA: TGTGCCAGCAGCTTGGAGGCGACAGGGTCCTCTGGAAACACCATATATTTT

J: TRBJ1-2
D: TRBD1
size: .
V: TRBV7-2
CDR3: CASSYDRAEGYTF
DNA: TGTGCCAGCAGCTACGACAGGGCTGAGGGCTACACCTTC

J: TRBJ2-2
D: TRBD2
size: .
V: TRBV5-1
CDR3: CASTQGLANTGELFF
DNA: TGCGCCAGCACCCAAGGACTAGCGAACACCGGGGAGCTGTTTTTT

J: TRBJ1-3
D: .
size: once
V: TRBV7-2
CDR3: CASSLDRGRSSYGNTIYF
DNA: TGTGCCAGCAGCTTAGATCGGGGAAGAAGCTCTTATGGAAACACCATATATTTT

J: TRBJ2-2
D: .
size: .
V: TRBV7-9
CDR3: CASRGGNTGELFF
DNA: TGTGCCAGCAGAGGGGGGAACACCGGGGAGCTGTTTTTT

J: TRBJ2-7
D: .
size: .
V: TRBV5-8
CDR3: CASSWRAGAIYEQYF
DNA: TGTGCCAGCAGCTGGCGGGCAGGGGCCATCTACGAGCAGTACTTC

J: TRBJ1-1
D: .
size: .
V: TRBV6-4
CDR3: CASSDLGGSEAFF
DNA: TGTGCCAGCAGTGATCTTGGAGGGTCGGAAGCTTTCTTT

J: TRBJ2-7
D: .
size: .
V: TRBV6-5
CDR3: CASSYFRGPSYEQYF
DNA: TGTGCCAGCAGTTATTTCAGGGGCCCCTCCTACGAGCAGTACTTC

J: TRBJ1-4
D: .
size: .
V: TRBV28
CDR3: CASSGGIIRVEKLFF
DNA: TGTGCCAGCAGTGGGGGGATCATTAGGGTAGAAAAACTGTTTTTT

J: TRBJ1-2
D: TRBD1
size: .
V: TRBV5-1
CDR3: CASSLEGTVDGYTF
DNA: TGCGCCAGCAGCTTGGAAGGGACAGTGGATGGCTACACCTTC

J: TRBJ2-2
D: TRBD1
size: .
V: TRBV6-6
CDR3: CASTPRGQGTGELFF
DNA: TGTGCCAGCACTCCCCGGGGACAGGGAACCGGGGAGCTGTTTTTT

J: TRBJ2-1
D: .
size: .
V: TRBV5-1
CDR3: CASSLGGDNEQFF
DNA: TGCGCCAGCAGCTTAGGCGGGGACAATGAGCAGTTCTTC

J: TRBJ2-7
D: .
size: .
V: TRBV11-2
CDR3: CASSLEGGTFTYEQYF
DNA: TGTGCCAGCAGCTTAGAGGGCGGGACCTTTACCTACGAGCAGTACTTC

J: TRBJ2-5
D: .
size: .
V: TRBV7-9
CDR3: CASSLNGRETQYF
DNA: TGTGCCAGCAGCTTAAATGGTCGGGAGACCCAGTACTTC

J: TRBJ1-1
D: .
size: .
V: TRBV15
CDR3: CATSRRGRANTEAFF
DNA: TGTGCCACCAGCAGACGAGGCAGGGCTAACACTGAAGCTTTCTTT

J: TRBJ2-7
D: .
size: once
V: TRBV7-2
CDR3: CASSLVADINHEQYF
DNA: TGTGCCAGCAGCTTAGTCGCCGACATCAACCACGAGCAGTACTTC

J: TRBJ2-2
D: TRBD1
size: .
V: TRBV27
CDR3: CASTGTGRTGELFF
DNA: TGTGCCAGCACCGGGACAGGGAGAACCGGGGAGCTGTTTTTT

J: TRBJ2-5
D: TRBD1
size: .
V: TRBV7-2
CDR3: CASSFDRGNQETQYF
DNA: TGTGCCAGCAGCTTCGACAGGGGAAACCAAGAGACCCAGTACTTC

J: TRBJ1-1
D: TRBD1
size: .
V: TRBV7-8
CDR3: CASSPGTGRRTEAFF
DNA: TGTGCCAGCAGCCCGGGGACAGGCCGCCGCACTGAAGCTTTCTTT

J: TRBJ2-3
D: TRBD2
size: .
V: TRBV7-6
CDR3: CASSLWLAELTDTQYF
DNA: TGTGCCAGCAGCTTATGGCTAGCGGAACTCACAGATACGCAGTATTTT

J: TRBJ2-2
D: TRBD2
size: .
V: TRBV7-8
CDR3: CASSLVLAGPNTGELFF
DNA: TGTGCCAGCAGCTTAGTACTAGCGGGGCCGAACACCGGGGAGCTGTTTTTT

J: TRBJ2-7
D: TRBD1
size: .
V: TRBV5-1
CDR3: CASRPDRGLSYEQYF
DNA: TGCGCCAGCAGACCCGACAGGGGCCTCTCCTACGAGCAGTACTTC

J: TRBJ2-6
D: .
size: .
V: TRBV5-1
CDR3: CASKGGSGANVLTF
DNA: TGCGCCAGCAAAGGGGGCTCTGGGGCCAACGTCCTGACTTTC

J: TRBJ1-2
D: .
size: .
V: TRBV9
CDR3: CASSVARGDNYGYTF
DNA: TGTGCCAGCAGCGTAGCCAGGGGCGATAACTATGGCTACACCTTC

J: TRBJ2-5
D: TRBD2
size: .
V: TRBV19
CDR3: CASSIPTLGLAGETQYF
DNA: TGTGCCAGTAGTATACCAACCCTGGGACTAGCGGGGGAGACCCAGTACTTC

J: TRBJ2-3
D: TRBD2
size: once
V: TRBV6-1
CDR3: CASSGKRSGGAPDTQYF
DNA: TGTGCCAGCAGTGGCAAACGTAGCGGGGGGGCACCAGATACGCAGTATTTT

J: TRBJ2-1
D: TRBD1
size: .
V: TRBV27
CDR3: CASSLRDRADNEQFF
DNA: TGTGCCAGCAGTCTCCGGGACAGGGCGGACAATGAGCAGTTCTTC

J: TRBJ1-1
D: TRBD1
size: .
V: TRBV6-1
CDR3: CASSSGQENTEAFF
DNA: TGTGCCAGCAGTTCCGGACAGGAGAACACTGAAGCTTTCTTT

J: TRBJ1-1
D: .
size: .
V: TRBV7-8
CDR3: CASSLAIGEVGRPAFF
DNA: TGTGCCAGCAGCTTAGCTATCGGAGAGGTCGGCCGCCCAGCTTTCTTT

J: TRBJ1-2
D: .
size: .
V: TRBV27
CDR3: CASSFGVNYGYTF
DNA: TGTGCCAGCAGTTTCGGGGTTAACTATGGCTACACCTTC

J: TRBJ2-2
D: TRBD2
size: .
V: TRBV9
CDR3: CASSVGLAGGPGTGELFF
DNA: TGTGCCAGCAGCGTAGGCCTAGCGGGAGGGCCTGGCACCGGGGAGCTGTTTTTT

J: TRBJ1-1
D: .
size: few
V: TRBV27
CDR3: CASSLSSENEAFF
DNA: TGTGCCAGCAGTTTATCTTCCGAGAATGAAGCTTTCTTT

J: TRBJ1-5
D: .
size: .
V: TRBV2
CDR3: CASSEIAGGQPQHF
DNA: TGTGCCAGCAGTGAAATCGCGGGCGGGCAGCCCCAGCATTTT

J: TRBJ2-7
D: TRBD1
size: once
V: TRBV5-1
CDR3: CASSNRDRTLPDEQYF
DNA: TGCGCCAGCAGCAATCGGGACAGAACCCTTCCTGACGAGCAGTACTTC

J: TRBJ2-7
D: TRBD1
size: .
V: TRBV25-1
CDR3: CASRQTGEIHEQYF
DNA: TGTGCCAGCAGACAGACAGGGGAAATCCACGAGCAGTACTTC

J: TRBJ2-3
D: TRBD1
size: .
V: TRBV5-1
CDR3: CASSLEGQASDTQYF
DNA: TGCGCCAGCAGCTTGGAGGGACAGGCTTCAGATACGCAGTATTTT

J: TRBJ1-5
D: .
size: .
V: TRBV28
CDR3: CASKLGGDSRTSNQPQHF
DNA: TGTGCCAGCAAGTTGGGCGGAGACAGCCGCACTAGCAATCAGCCCCAGCATTTT

J: TRBJ1-5
D: .
size: once
V: TRBV2
CDR3: CASSHYGGSNQPQHF
DNA: TGTGCCAGCAGCCATTATGGGGGCAGCAATCAGCCCCAGCATTTT

J: TRBJ1-1
D: .
size: .
V: TRBV5-4
CDR3: CASSLQGRLNTEAFF
DNA: TGTGCCAGCAGTCTACAGGGCAGACTGAACACTGAAGCTTTCTTT

J: TRBJ2-1
D: .
size: .
V: TRBV5-1
CDR3: CASSLEQGRIYNEQFF
DNA: TGCGCCAGCAGCTTGGAGCAGGGGCGTATTTACAATGAGCAGTTCTTC

J: TRBJ1-2
D: TRBD1
size: .
V: TRBV15
CDR3: CATSIRPGQSYGYTF
DNA: TGTGCCACCAGCATCAGACCGGGACAGAGCTATGGCTACACCTTC

J: TRBJ2-1
D: .
size: once
V: TRBV21-1
CDR3: CASSNGENNEQFF
DNA: TGTGCCAGCAGCAACGGGGAGAACAATGAGCAGTTCTTC